What follows are 9 T cell receptor beta chains derived from one specimen sequenced in a study of metastatic and nonmetastatic thyroid tumors. TCRdb redid the clone calls on the PCR reads using MiXCR. Among around 61,000 clones listed, just under 30% were seen once. Until they underwent thyroid surgery, no patient had received any treatment. The material sequenced was blood. All receptors come from a female donor with papillary thyroid cancer or a benign thyroid nodule (not recorded which). Some clones in this sample may be carry-over from other donors' samples.

This sequence joins TRBV6-1 and TRBJ2-1, with 11 nucleotides matching TRBD2. Trimming cost V 2 bases and J 4 bases; bases outside gene matches: 4. Germline V CDR1 and CDR2: MNHNS, SASEGT. The CDR3 sequence is 16 residues long. Here the CDR3 reads CASSERTSGPYNEQFF. The DNA of the CDR3 is TGTGCCAGCAGTGAACGGACTAGCGGGCCGTACAATGAGCAGTTCTTC.

J is TRBJ2-7 and V is TRBV2; 7 bases line up with TRBD1. The CDR3 covers 14 residues. The germline CDR1 and CDR2 sequences are SNHLY and FYNNEI. V shed 6 bases, J shed 7 bases, and the junction held 12 bases outside the gene matches. The CDR3 loop is CASRRQGYLGEQYF. The DNA of the CDR3 is TGTGCCAGCAGACGACAGGGCTACCTAGGTGAGCAGTACTTC.

This clone showed up just a few times. This sequence joins TRBV27 and TRBJ1-2, with D possibly TRBD1 on 6 matching bases. Trimming removed 3 bases from V and 8 bases from J, with 19 bases in between. The length of the CDR3 is 15 residues. Germline V lookup: CDR1 MNHEY, CDR2 SMNVEV (reference sequence). The CDR3 sequence is CASSFRSGQLGGYTF. As DNA, the CDR3 is TGTGCCAGCAGTTTTAGATCAGGACAGTTAGGCGGCTACACCTTC.

CDR3 in DNA: TGTGCCAGTAGATCCGGGACAGGGGGCTCCTACGAGCAGTACTTC. This sequence encodes CASRSGTGGSYEQYF. The rearrangement joins TRBV19 to TRBJ2-7, with 11 bases lining up with TRBD1. V was pared by 6 bases and J by 0 bases, with 4 bases of the junction left unmatched. Germline V gene sequence: CDR1 LNHDA, CDR2 SQIVND (reference sequence). The CDR3 is made up of 15 amino acids.

About this clone: The junction does not match germline at one end; this may be a read error. J is TRBJ2-3 and V is TRBV11-2, with 8 nucleotides matching TRBD2. Germline lookup yields CDR1 SGHAT and CDR2 FQNNGV. The CDR3 contains 15 residues. The CDR3 protein is CANSTGLADTDTQYF. DNA for the CDR3: TGTGCCAACAGCACCGGACTAGCAGACACAGATACGCAGTATTTT.

Only a few counts were recorded for this clone. V usage is TRBV27 and J usage is TRBJ1-2; no firm D call. Trimming left V 6 bases short and J 4 bases short, with 15 bases between. Germline assignment: CDR1 MNHEY and CDR2 SMNVEV (reference sequence). This CDR3 contains 14 residues. The CDR3 is CASRHPQPTYGYTF. CDR3 sequence (DNA): TGTGCCAGCAGACACCCCCAACCGACCTATGGCTACACCTTC.

This clone has a handful of counts. The chain has TRBV10-2 and TRBJ2-1; TRBD2 matches at 10 bases. CDR3 length: 14 amino acids. Germline CDR1 WSHSY, CDR2 SAAADI. V lost 7 bases to trimming and J lost 7 bases; unmatched junction nucleotides: 7. DNA for the CDR3: TGCGCCAGCACCCCTAGCGGGAGTGGTAATGAGCAGTTCTTC. It is translated as CASTPSGSGNEQFF.

The J gene is TRBJ2-5, the V gene TRBV5-1, with 7 bases fitting TRBD1. Germline V gene lookup returns CDR1 SGHRS and CDR2 YFSETQ. V lost 3 bases to trimming and J lost 1 base; unmatched junction nucleotides: 6. CDR3 length equals 15 residues. CDR3 sequence reads: CASSSDRVGQETQYF. CDR3 coding DNA: TGCGCCAGCAGCTCTGACAGGGTGGGCCAAGAGACCCAGTACTTC.

This clone was counted ten times or more. The rearrangement joins TRBV20-1 to TRBJ1-1, with TRBD1 matching 8 bases. In germline, CDR1 is DFQATT, CDR2 SNEGSKA (reference sequence). This CDR3 region has 12 residues. Unmatched junction bases numbered 3, after V lost 6 bases and J lost 3 bases. The CDR3 loop is CSARQGYTEAFF. CDR3 DNA sequence: TGCAGTGCCAGACAGGGGTACACTGAAGCTTTCTTT.